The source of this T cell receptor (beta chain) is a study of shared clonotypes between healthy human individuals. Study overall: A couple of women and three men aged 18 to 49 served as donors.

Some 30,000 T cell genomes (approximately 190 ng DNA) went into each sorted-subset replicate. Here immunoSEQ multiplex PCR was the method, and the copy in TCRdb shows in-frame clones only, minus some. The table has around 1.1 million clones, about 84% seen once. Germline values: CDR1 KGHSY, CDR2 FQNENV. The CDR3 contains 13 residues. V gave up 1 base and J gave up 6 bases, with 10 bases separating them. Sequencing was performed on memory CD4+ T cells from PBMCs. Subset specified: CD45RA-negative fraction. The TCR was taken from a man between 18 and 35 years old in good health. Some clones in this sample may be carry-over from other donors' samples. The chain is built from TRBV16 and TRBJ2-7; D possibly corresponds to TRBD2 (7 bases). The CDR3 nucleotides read TGTGCCAGCAGCCAATATCGGGGGGCCGAGCAGTACTTC. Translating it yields CASSQYRGAEQYF.